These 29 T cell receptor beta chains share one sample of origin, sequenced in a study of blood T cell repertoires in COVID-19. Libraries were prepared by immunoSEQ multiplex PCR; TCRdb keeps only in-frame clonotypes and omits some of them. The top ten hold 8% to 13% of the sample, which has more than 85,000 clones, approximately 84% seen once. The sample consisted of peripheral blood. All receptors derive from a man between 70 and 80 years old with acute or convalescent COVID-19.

The CDR3 nucleotides are TGCAGCGTTCAGAAGGACAGGGTTCAAGAGACCCAGTACTTC. Amino acids: CSVQKDRVQETQYF. The genes are TRBV29-1 and TRBJ2-5; 8 bases are a match to TRBD1. CDR1 SQVTM and CDR2 ANQGSEA come from the germline V gene. J lost 2 bases, V lost 5 bases, and 7 bases had no gene match. This CDR3 has 14 amino acids.

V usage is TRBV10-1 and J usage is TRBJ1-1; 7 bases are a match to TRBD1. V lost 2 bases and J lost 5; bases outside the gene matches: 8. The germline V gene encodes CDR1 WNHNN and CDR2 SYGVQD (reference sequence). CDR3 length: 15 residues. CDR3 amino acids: CASSERVGGKTEAFF. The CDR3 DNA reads TGCGCCAGCAGTGAGCGGGTAGGGGGCAAGACTGAAGCTTTCTTT.

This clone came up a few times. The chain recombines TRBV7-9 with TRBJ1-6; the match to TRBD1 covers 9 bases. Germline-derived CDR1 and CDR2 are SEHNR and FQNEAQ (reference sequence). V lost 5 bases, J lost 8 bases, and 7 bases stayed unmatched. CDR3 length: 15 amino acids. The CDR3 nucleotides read TGTGCCAGCAGCCTTTCCGGGACAGGGCATTCACCCCTCCACTTT. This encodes CASSLSGTGHSPLHF. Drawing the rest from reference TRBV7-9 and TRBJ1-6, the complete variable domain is DTGVSQNPRHKITKRGQNVTFRCDPISEHNRLYWYRQTLGQGPEFLTYFQNEAQLEKSRLLSDRFSAERPKGSFSTLEIQRTEQGDSAMYLCASSLSGTGHSPLHFGNGTRLTVT.

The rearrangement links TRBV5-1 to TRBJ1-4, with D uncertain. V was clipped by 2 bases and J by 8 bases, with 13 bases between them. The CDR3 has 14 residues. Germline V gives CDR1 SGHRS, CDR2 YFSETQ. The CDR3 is CASSFTGGWEKLFF. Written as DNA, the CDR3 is TGCGCCAGCAGCTTCACGGGAGGGTGGGAAAAACTGTTTTTT.

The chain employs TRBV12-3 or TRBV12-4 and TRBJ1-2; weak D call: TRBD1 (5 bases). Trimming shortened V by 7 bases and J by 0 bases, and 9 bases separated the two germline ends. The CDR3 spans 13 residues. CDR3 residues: CASTGLANYGYTF. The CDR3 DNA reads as TGTGCCAGCACAGGGTTAGCTAACTATGGCTACACCTTC.

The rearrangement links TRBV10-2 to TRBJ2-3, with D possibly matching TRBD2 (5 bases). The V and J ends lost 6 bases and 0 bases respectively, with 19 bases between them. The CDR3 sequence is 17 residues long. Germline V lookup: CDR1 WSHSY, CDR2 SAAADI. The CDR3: CASRAPQIGESTDTQYF. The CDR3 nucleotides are TGCGCCAGCAGGGCCCCCCAGATCGGGGAAAGCACAGATACGCAGTATTTT.

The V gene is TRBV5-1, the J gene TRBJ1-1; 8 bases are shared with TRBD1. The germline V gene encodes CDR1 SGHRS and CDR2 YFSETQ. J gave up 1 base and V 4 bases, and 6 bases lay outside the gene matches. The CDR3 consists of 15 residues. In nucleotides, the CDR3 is TGCGCCAGCAGCCTCGGACAGGGACGGAACACTGAAGCTTTCTTT. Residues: CASSLGQGRNTEAFF.

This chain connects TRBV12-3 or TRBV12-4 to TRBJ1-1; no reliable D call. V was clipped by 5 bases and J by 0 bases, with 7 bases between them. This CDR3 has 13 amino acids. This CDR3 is CASSGEMNTEAFF. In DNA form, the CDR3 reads TGTGCCAGCAGTGGGGAGATGAACACTGAAGCTTTCTTT.

The DNA for the CDR3 is TGTGCCAGCAGTGAATCCCCCGGACTAGCGGGAGATGAGCAGTTCTTC. Its translation: CASSESPGLAGDEQFF. The chain employs TRBV25-1 and TRBJ2-1; 13 bases are shared with TRBD2. This CDR3 comprises 16 residues. Germline CDR1 and CDR2: MGHDK and SYGVNS. V shed 1 base, J shed 8 bases, and the junction held 5 bases outside the gene matches.

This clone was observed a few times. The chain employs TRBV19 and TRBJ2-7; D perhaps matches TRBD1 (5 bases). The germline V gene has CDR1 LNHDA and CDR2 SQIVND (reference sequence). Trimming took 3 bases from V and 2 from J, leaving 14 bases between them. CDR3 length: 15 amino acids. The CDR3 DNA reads TGTGCCAGTAGTATTTATTGGGGCATAACCTACGAGCAGTACTTC. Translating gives CASSIYWGITYEQYF.

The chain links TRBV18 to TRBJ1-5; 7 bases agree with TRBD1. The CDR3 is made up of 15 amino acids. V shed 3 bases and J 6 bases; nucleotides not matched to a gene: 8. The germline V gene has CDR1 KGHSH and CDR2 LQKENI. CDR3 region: CASSPNRGDGQPQHF. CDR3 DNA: TGTGCCAGCTCACCTAACAGGGGAGACGGTCAGCCCCAGCATTTT.

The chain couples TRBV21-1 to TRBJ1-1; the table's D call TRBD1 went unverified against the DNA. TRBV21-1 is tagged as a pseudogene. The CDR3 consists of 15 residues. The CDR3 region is CASSKPLDRNTEAFF. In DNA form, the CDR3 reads TGTGCCAGCAGCAAACCCTTGGACAGAAACACTGAAGCTTTCTTT.

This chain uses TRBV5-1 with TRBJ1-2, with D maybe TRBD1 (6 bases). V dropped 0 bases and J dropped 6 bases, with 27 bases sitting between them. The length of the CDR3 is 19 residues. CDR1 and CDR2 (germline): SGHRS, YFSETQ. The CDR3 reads CASSLDPAFRQDKTHGYTF. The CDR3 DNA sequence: TGCGCCAGCAGCTTGGATCCCGCATTTAGACAGGACAAGACTCATGGCTACACCTTC.

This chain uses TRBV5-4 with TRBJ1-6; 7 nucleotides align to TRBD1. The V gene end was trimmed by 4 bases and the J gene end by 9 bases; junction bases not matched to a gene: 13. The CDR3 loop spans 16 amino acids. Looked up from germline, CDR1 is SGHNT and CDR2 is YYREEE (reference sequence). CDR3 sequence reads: CASSLSRDRRGSPLHF. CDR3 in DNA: TGTGCCAGCAGCCTGTCCCGGGACAGAAGAGGTTCACCCCTCCACTTT.

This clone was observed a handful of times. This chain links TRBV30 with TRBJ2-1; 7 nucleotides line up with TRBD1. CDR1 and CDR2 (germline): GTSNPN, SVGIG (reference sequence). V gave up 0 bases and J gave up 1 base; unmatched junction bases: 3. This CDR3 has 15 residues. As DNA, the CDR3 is TGTGCCTGGAGTGTATCAGGGGGATCCTACAATGAGCAGTTCTTC. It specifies CAWSVSGGSYNEQFF.

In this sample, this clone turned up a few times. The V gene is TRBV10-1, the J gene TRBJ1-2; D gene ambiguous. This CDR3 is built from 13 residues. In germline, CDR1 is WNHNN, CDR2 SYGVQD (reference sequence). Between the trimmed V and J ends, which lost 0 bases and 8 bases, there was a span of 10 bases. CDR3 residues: CASSESLLRGYTF. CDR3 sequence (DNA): TGCGCCAGCAGTGAGTCCCTCCTTCGGGGCTACACCTTC.

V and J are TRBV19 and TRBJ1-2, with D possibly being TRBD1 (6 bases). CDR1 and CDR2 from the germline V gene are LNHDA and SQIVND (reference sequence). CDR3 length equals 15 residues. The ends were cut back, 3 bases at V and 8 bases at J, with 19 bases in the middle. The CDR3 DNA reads TGTGCCAGTAGTATGTTGTCAGCGGCAGGGGCCGGCTACACCTTC. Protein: CASSMLSAAGAGYTF.

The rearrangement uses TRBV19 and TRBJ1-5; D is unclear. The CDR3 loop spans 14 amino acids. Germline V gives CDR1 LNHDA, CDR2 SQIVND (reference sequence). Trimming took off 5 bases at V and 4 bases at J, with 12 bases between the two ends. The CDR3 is CASSVGVRNQPQHF. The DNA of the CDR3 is TGTGCCAGTAGTGTCGGGGTCAGAAATCAGCCCCAGCATTTT.

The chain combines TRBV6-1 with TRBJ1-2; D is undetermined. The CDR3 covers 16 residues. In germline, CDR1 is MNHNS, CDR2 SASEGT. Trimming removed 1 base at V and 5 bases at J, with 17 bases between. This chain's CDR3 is CASSEDSPAAGYGYTF. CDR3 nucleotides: TGTGCCAGCAGTGAAGACAGCCCTGCAGCTGGGTATGGCTACACCTTC.

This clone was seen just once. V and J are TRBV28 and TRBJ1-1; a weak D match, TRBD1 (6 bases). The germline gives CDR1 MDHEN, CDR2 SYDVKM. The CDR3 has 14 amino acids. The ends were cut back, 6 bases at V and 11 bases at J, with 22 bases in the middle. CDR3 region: CASSSGDHPGQAFF. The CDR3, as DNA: TGTGCCAGCAGCTCAGGGGACCATCCAGGTCAGGCTTTCTTT. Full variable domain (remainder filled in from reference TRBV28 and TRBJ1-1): DVKVTQSSRYLVKRTGEKVFLECVQDMDHENMFWYRQDPGLGLRLIYFSYDVKMKEKGDIPEGYSVSREKKERFSLILESASTNQTSMYLCASSSGDHPGQAFFGQGTRLTVV.

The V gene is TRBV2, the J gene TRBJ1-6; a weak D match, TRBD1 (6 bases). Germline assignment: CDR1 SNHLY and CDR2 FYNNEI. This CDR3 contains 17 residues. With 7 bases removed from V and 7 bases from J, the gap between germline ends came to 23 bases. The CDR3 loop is CASTDPGQRSLNSPLHF. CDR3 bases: TGTGCCAGCACCGACCCGGGACAAAGAAGTTTAAATTCACCCCTCCACTTT.

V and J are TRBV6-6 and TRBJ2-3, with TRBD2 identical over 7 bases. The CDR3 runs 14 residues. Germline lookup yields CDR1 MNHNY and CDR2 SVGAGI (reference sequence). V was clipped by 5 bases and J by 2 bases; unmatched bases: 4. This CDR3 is CASSRLAATDTQYF. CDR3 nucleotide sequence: TGTGCCAGCAGTCGACTAGCAGCCACAGATACGCAGTATTTT.

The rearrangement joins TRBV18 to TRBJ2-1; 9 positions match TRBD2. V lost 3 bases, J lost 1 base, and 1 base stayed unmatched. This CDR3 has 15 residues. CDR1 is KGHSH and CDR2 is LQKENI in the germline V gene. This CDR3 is CASSPSGSSYNEQFF. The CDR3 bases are TGTGCCAGCTCACCTAGCGGGAGTTCCTACAATGAGCAGTTCTTC.

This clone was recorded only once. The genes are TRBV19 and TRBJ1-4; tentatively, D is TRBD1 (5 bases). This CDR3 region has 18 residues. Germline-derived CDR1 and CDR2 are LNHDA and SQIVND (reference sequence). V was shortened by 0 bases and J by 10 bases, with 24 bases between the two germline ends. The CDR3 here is CASSIERQGLTPSGKLFF. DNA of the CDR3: TGTGCCAGTAGTATAGAGCGGCAGGGCCTTACCCCCTCCGGAAAACTGTTTTTT.

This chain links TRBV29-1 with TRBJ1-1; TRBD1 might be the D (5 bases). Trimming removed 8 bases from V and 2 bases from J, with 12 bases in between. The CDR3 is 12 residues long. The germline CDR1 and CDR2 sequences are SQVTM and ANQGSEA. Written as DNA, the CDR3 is TGCAGCACTGAGACAGCCAACACTGAAGCTTTCTTT. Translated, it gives CSTETANTEAFF.

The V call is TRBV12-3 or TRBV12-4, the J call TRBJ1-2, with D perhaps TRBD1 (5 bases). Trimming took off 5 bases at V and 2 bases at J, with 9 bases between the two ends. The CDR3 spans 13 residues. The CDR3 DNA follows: TGTGCCAGCAGTGAACAGGAAAACTATGGCTACACCTTC. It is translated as CASSEQENYGYTF.

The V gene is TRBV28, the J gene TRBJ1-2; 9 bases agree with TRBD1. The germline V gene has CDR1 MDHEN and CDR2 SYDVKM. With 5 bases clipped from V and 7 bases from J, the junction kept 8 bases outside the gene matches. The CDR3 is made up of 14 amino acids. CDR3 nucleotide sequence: TGTGCCAGCAGTACGAACAGGGGGCTGCGTGGCTACACCTTC. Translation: CASSTNRGLRGYTF.

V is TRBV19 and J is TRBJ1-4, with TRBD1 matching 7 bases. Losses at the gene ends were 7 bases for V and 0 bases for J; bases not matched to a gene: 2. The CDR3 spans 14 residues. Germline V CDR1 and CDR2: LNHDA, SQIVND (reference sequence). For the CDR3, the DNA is TGTGCCAGTAAGGGGACAGCAACTAATGAAAAACTGTTTTTT. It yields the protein CASKGTATNEKLFF.

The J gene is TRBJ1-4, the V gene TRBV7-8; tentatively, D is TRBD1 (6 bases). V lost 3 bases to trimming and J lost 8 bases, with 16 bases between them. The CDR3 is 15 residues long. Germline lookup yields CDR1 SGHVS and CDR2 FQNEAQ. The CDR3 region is CASSFMLGGFEKLFF. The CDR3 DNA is TGTGCCAGCAGCTTCATGTTAGGGGGTTTCGAAAAACTGTTTTTT.